A selection of T cell receptor beta chains follows, all from one sample in a study of long-term antiretroviral therapy in people with HIV. Here immunoSEQ multiplex PCR was the method, and the copy in TCRdb shows in-frame clones only, minus some. The table has about 30,000 clones, about 93% seen once. The sequences come from unsorted PBMCs, collected around 6.5 years after starting antiretroviral therapy. The receptors derive from a woman between 40 and 55 years old with HIV. The CDR3 runs from the conserved cysteine through the conserved F or W. The order of the fields is V gene, clone size, J gene, D gene, CDR3 DNA, CDR3 protein. The D gene is left open where the match is weak. Not every row has a clone size; where given, it reads once, few, many or a size class.

TRBV11-2,.,TRBJ2-7,.,TGTGCCAGCAGCGCGCGAGGGTCGGGGTCAACCTACGAGCAGTACTTC,CASSARGSGSTYEQYF
TRBV18,.,TRBJ1-2,TRBD1,TGTGCCAGCTCACCACCAGCGGGACAGGGCGGAGAGGGCTACACCTTC,CASSPPAGQGGEGYTF
TRBV2,.,TRBJ1-5,TRBD1,TGTGCCAGCAAGGAGACAGGGGACCAGCCCCAGCATTTT,CASKETGDQPQHF
TRBV18,.,TRBJ2-7,TRBD2,TGTGCCAGCTCACGTGGACTAGCGGGGGGGGACGGCTACGAGCAGTACTTC,CASSRGLAGGDGYEQYF
TRBV6-1,.,TRBJ2-5,.,TGTGCCAGCAGTGAAGAGTCGAGGGTTCAGGAGACCCAGTACTTC,CASSEESRVQETQYF
TRBV7-2,.,TRBJ2-1,.,TGTGCCAGCAGCCCCGGGGGCGACGCCTACAATGAGCAGTTCTTC,CASSPGGDAYNEQFF
TRBV2,.,TRBJ2-3,.,TGTGCCAGCAGTGGGCCCAGCTCCACAGATACGCAGTATTTT,CASSGPSSTDTQYF
TRBV4-1,once,TRBJ2-5,TRBD2,TGCGCCAGCAGCCCAGAAGGGACTAGCAGGATGGAGACCCAGTACTTC,CASSPEGTSRMETQYF
TRBV4-1,.,TRBJ2-3,.,TGCGCCAGCAGCCAAGGGTGGACTGCAGGGCAGTATTTT,CASSQGWTAGQYF
TRBV5-4,once,TRBJ1-1,.,TGTGCCAGCAGCACACAAAGGGACACTGAAGCTTTCTTT,CASSTQRDTEAFF
TRBV2,.,TRBJ2-3,TRBD2,TGTGCCAGCAGTGGAATGCGTCGGGGGGGCAATACAGATACGCAGTATTTT,CASSGMRRGGNTDTQYF
TRBV11-2,.,TRBJ1-2,.,TGTGCCAGCAGCTTAGGTTTCGGGGGAGGTTACTATGGCTACACCTTC,CASSLGFGGGYYGYTF
TRBV11-2,.,TRBJ2-5,.,TGTGCCAGCAGCTTACTTTATGGGGCAGGCATCGAACAAGAGACCCAGTACTTC,CASSLLYGAGIEQETQYF
TRBV9,.,TRBJ2-1,.,TGTGCCAGCAGCGTAGGTATTGGTCCCCGCAATGAGCAGTTCTTC,CASSVGIGPRNEQFF
TRBV7-2,.,TRBJ2-3,.,TGTGCCAGCGTCTCCGGAGTTGGAGGGAATACGCAGTATTTT,CASVSGVGGNTQYF
TRBV13,.,TRBJ2-7,.,TGTGCCAGCAGCCTCGCCGGCGGGGCCTACGAGCAGTACTTC,CASSLAGGAYEQYF
TRBV9,.,TRBJ1-2,.,TGTGCCAGCAGCGTAGCCCCAGGGGCCAACTATGGCTACACCTTC,CASSVAPGANYGYTF
TRBV27,once,TRBJ1-2,TRBD1,TGTGCCAGCAGTTTAGGGATTCCTGGGACAGGGACTAACTATGGCTACACCTTC,CASSLGIPGTGTNYGYTF
TRBV7-9,once,TRBJ2-2,.,TGTGCCAGCAGCTTAGCGCTTGCCTCGAACACCGGGGAGCTGTTTTTT,CASSLALASNTGELFF
TRBV6-5,.,TRBJ2-5,.,TGTGCCAGCAGGACCCAGGAGACCCAGTACTTC,CASRTQETQYF
TRBV2,.,TRBJ1-2,TRBD1,TGTGCCAGCAGTGATAGGGGGCGCGGTGGCTACACCTTC,CASSDRGRGGYTF
TRBV18,.,TRBJ2-2,.,TGTGCCAGCTCGGGGGAAGGATTTGAGAGCACCGGGGAGCTGTTTTTT,CASSGEGFESTGELFF
TRBV2,.,TRBJ2-5,.,TGTGCCAGCAGTGAAGGACAGGTCCCGTACCAAGAGACCCAGTACTTC,CASSEGQVPYQETQYF
TRBV11-2,.,TRBJ2-7,.,TGTGCCAGCAGCTCACCCGTGCTGGCCTACGAGCAGTACTTC,CASSSPVLAYEQYF
TRBV7-9,.,TRBJ2-2,.,TGTGCCAGCAGCTTCCCGGGGCCAACCGGGGAGCTGTTTTTT,CASSFPGPTGELFF
TRBV10-3,.,TRBJ1-6,TRBD1,TGTGCCATCGGGACAGATAATTCACCCCTCCACTTT,CAIGTDNSPLHF
TRBV14,.,TRBJ1-2,.,TGTGCCAGCAGCCAAGATCCCCGGTTCGGGGGTGATGGCTACACCTTC,CASSQDPRFGGDGYTF
TRBV7-2,.,TRBJ2-6,.,TGTGCCAGCAGCATCCCTGGGGCCAACGTCCTGACTTTC,CASSIPGANVLTF
TRBV6-6,.,TRBJ2-5,TRBD1,TGTGCCAGCAGTTACCAGGGGGCTGAGACCCAGTACTTC,CASSYQGAETQYF
TRBV5-1,.,TRBJ1-1,.,TGCGCCAGCAGCTTGATGGGGGTCACTGAAGCTTTCTTT,CASSLMGVTEAFF
TRBV7-2,.,TRBJ1-5,.,TGTGCCAGCAGCTTAGGACTAGGGACGGAGCCCCAGCATTTT,CASSLGLGTEPQHF
TRBV11-1,.,TRBJ2-1,.,TGTGCCAGCAGCCGTATGGACTACAATGAGCAGTTCTTC,CASSRMDYNEQFF
TRBV27,.,TRBJ2-1,TRBD2,TGTGCCAGCAGTTCACACGGACTAGCGACGGGGTTTGAGCAGTTCTTC,CASSSHGLATGFEQFF
TRBV30,.,TRBJ1-5,TRBD1,TGTGCCTGGAACTCAGGACAGGGGGACGATCAGCCCCAGCATTTT,CAWNSGQGDDQPQHF
TRBV28,once,TRBJ1-2,.,TGTGCCAGCAGTTTTTGGCCGTACCTGGGGCTTGGCTACACCTTC,CASSFWPYLGLGYTF
TRBV14,.,TRBJ1-1,TRBD1,TGTGCCAGCAGCCAAGCGTCGGACAGGGCCACTGAAGCTTTCTTT,CASSQASDRATEAFF
TRBV11-2,few,TRBJ1-6,.,TGTGCCAGCAGCTTAGACGGGGCTCTCGTTAATTCACCCCTCCACTTT,CASSLDGALVNSPLHF
TRBV19,.,TRBJ1-2,.,TGTGCCAGTAGTCAGGAGAACTATGGCTACACCTTC,CASSQENYGYTF